Sequencing of this T cell receptor beta chain was carried out in a study of T cells in Graves' hyperthyroidism and ophthalmopathy. RNA transcripts yielded amplified TCR beta CDR3 regions. The HTBI set primed first-round TCR CDR3 RT-PCR. Via MiXCR, TCRdb re-called the multiplex PCR reads, giving one row per CDR3 protein. The table shows a few hundred thousand distinct CDR3 sequences, with roughly 15% occurring only once. The CDR3 extends over 11 amino acids. Germline CDR1 reads SGHRS; CDR2 reads YFSETQ. The V end lost 7 bases, the J end lost 7 bases, and 8 bases lay between the germline ends. The receptor comes from a middle-aged woman with Graves' ophthalmopathy. The chain has TRBV5-1 and TRBJ2-2; D not resolved. The sequenced sample was blood. This CDR3 reads CASGENGELFF. The CDR3 DNA reads as TGCGCCAGCGGGGAAAACGGGGAGCTGTTTTTT.